The 8 T cell receptor beta chains presented below share a single source sample, sequenced in a study of shared clonotypes between healthy human individuals. Sequencing was performed with immunoSEQ multiplex PCR; in TCRdb, only in-frame clones are kept and a portion is missing. The data show millions of clones, about 95% seen once. Positively selected for CCR7, the CD45RO-negative cells used as naive CD8 cells excluded terminally differentiated effector memory CD45RA+ cells. Sequencing was carried out using naive CD8+ T cells sorted from blood. These receptors originate from a man between 18 and 35 years old in good health.

The gene calls are TRBV6-5 and TRBJ2-3, with D possibly TRBD1 on 5 matching bases. V was clipped by 6 bases and J by 6 bases, with 13 bases between them. The V gene's germline CDR1 is MNHEY and CDR2 SVGAGI. This CDR3 contains 13 residues. CDR3 DNA sequence: TGTGCCAGCAGACCCAAGGGGCGGGATACGCAGTATTTT. Residues: CASRPKGRDTQYF.

Regarding this clone: Other DNA sequences in the sample encode the same CDR3. This sequence joins TRBV27 and TRBJ2-1; D ambiguous. Trimming took off 0 bases at V and 0 bases at J, with 0 bases between the two ends. CDR1 and CDR2 from the germline V gene are MNHEY and SMNVEV (reference sequence). The CDR3 contains 13 residues. The CDR3 protein is CASSLSSYNEQFF. The CDR3 nucleotides are TGTGCCAGCAGTTTATCCTCCTACAATGAGCAGTTCTTC.

Of note for this clone: The junction departs from germline at one end; a sequencing error may be responsible. The chain employs TRBV28 and TRBJ1-1; D is ambiguous. Germline CDR1 is MDHEN and CDR2 is SYDVKM. CDR3 size: 11 residues. DNA for the CDR3: TGTGCCAGCAGTTTATATTCTGAAGCCTTCTTT. This gives the protein CASSLYSEAFF.

This rearrangement joins TRBV30 to TRBJ1-6, with D perhaps TRBD1 (6 bases). Germline lookup yields CDR1 GTSNPN and CDR2 SVGIG (reference sequence). The CDR3 is 17 amino acids. The germline V and J ends were trimmed by 0 bases and 10 bases, with 22 bases remaining between them. This CDR3 is CAWSVYRTVKNGSPLHF. The CDR3 DNA reads TGTGCCTGGAGTGTATATAGGACAGTTAAAAACGGATCACCCCTCCACTTT.

The chain employs TRBV4-1 and TRBJ2-5; TRBD2 might be the D (5 bases). Germline assignment: CDR1 MGHRA and CDR2 YSYEKL. This CDR3 has 15 residues. V was cut by 4 bases and J by 3 bases, with 15 bases left in between. CDR3 bases: TGCGCCAGCAGCCCGAGGGAGACTTTAGAAGAGACCCAGTACTTC. This gives the protein CASSPRETLEETQYF.

The chain combines TRBV4-3 with TRBJ1-4; no firm D call. V was shortened by 1 base and J by 0 bases, with 12 bases between the two germline ends. Germline loops: CDR1 LGHNA, CDR2 YSLEER. This CDR3 comprises 17 residues. The CDR3 loop is CASSQGAGGPTNEKLFF. The DNA of the CDR3 is TGCGCCAGCAGCCAAGGGGCAGGAGGTCCAACTAATGAAAAACTGTTTTTT.

CDR3 protein: CASSNLEGTEAFF. The CDR3 DNA is TGTGCCAGTAGTAACCTAGAGGGGACTGAAGCTTTCTTT. This chain connects TRBV19 to TRBJ1-1, with TRBD1 as a possible D gene (5 bases). The CDR3 loop spans 13 amino acids. Trimming stripped 4 bases from V and 5 bases from J, with 11 bases between. CDR1 and CDR2 (germline): LNHDA, SQIVND (reference sequence).

The rearrangement links TRBV13 to TRBJ2-1; D is perhaps TRBD2 (5 bases). This CDR3 spans 12 amino acids. Germline V gene data show CDR1 as PRHDT and CDR2 as FYEKMQ (reference sequence). Trimming took off 4 bases at V and 10 bases at J, with 11 bases between the two ends. CDR3 residues: CASSSRDFEQFF. CDR3 nucleotides: TGTGCCAGCAGCTCCCGGGATTTCGAGCAGTTCTTC.